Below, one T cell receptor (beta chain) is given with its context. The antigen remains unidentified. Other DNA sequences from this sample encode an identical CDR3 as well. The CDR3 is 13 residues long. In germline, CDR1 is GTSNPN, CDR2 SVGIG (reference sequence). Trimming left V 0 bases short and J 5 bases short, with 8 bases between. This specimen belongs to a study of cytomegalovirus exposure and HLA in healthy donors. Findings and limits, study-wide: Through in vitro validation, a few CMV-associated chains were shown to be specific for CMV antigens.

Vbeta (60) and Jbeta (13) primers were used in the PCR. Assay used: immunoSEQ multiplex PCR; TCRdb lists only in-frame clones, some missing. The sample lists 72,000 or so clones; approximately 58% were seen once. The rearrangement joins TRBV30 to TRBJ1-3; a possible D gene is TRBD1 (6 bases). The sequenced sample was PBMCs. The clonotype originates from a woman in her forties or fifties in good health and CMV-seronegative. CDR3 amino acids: CAWSVGGRNTIYF. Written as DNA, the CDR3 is TGTGCCTGGAGTGTCGGGGGGCGAAACACCATATATTTT.